In this sample, the clone carrying this T cell receptor (beta chain) turned up a few times. Its antigen is undetermined. Generation of TCR cDNA used 5'RACE template switching (which added a universal primer site and UMIs). In TCRdb, the 5' RACE reads were re-called with MiXCR into one record per CDR3 protein. Of 150,000 to 200,000 distinct CDR3 sequences in the sample, approximately 10% are singletons; the top ten hold around 35%. This sample is drawn from a study of T cells after yellow fever vaccination. Study-level findings and limits: Just a small share of clonotypes turned up in the CD4 compartment as well as the CD8 compartment. The booster saw the reappearance of most primary-vaccination clones (approximately 97% CD4, 70% to 90% CD8).

Germline CDR1 reads SQVTM; CDR2 reads ANQGSEA. CDR3 length equals 15 residues. The V end was cut by 6 bases, the J end by 5 bases, with 20 bases between. This rearrangement joins TRBV29-1 to TRBJ2-1; tentative D call: TRBD1 (7 bases). The sample here was CD8+ T cells sorted from PBMCs, taken 45 days after the yellow fever booster vaccination. The receptor was isolated from a man between 18 and 35 years old who received the YFV17D yellow fever vaccine. CDR3: CSVRRDSPPDNEQFF. The CDR3 DNA follows: TGCAGCGTCAGGCGGGACAGCCCACCTGACAATGAGCAGTTCTTC.